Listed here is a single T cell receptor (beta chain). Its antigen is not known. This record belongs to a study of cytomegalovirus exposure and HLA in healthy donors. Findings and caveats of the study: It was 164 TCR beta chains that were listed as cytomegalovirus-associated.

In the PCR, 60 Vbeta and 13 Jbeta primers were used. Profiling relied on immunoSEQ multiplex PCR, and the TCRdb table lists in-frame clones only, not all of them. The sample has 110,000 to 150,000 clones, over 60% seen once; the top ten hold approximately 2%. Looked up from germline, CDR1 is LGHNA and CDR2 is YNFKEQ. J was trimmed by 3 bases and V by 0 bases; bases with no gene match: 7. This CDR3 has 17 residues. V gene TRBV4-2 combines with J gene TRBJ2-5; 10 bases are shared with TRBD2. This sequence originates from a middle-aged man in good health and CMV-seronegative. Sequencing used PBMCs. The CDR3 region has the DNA TGTGCCAGCAGCCAAGATGGGGGACTAGCGAAAAAAGAGACCCAGTACTTC. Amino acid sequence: CASSQDGGLAKKETQYF.